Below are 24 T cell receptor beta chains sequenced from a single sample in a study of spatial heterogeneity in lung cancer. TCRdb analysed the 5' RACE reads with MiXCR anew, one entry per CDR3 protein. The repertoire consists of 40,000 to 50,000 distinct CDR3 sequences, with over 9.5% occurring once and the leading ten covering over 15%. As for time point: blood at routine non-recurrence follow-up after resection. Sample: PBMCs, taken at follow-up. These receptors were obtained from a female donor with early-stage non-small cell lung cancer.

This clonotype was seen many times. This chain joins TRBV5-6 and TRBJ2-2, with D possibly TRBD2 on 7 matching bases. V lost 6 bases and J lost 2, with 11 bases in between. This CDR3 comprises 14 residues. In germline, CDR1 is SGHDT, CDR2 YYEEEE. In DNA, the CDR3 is TGTGCCAGCAACGCGGGGGCAAACACCGGGGAGCTGTTTTTT. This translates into CASNAGANTGELFF. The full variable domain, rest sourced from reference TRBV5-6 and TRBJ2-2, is DAGVTQSPTHLIKTRGQQVTLRCSPKSGHDTVSWYQQALGQGPQFIFQYYEEEERQRGNFPDRFSGHQFPNYSSELNVNALLLGDSALYLCASNAGANTGELFFGEGSRLTVL.

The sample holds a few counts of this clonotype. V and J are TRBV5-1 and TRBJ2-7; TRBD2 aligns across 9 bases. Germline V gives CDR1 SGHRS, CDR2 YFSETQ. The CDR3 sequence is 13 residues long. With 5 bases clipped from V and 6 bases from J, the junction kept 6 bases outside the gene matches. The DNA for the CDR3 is TGCGCCAGCAGGGCAGCGGGGGGAACCGAGCAGTACTTC. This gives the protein CASRAAGGTEQYF.

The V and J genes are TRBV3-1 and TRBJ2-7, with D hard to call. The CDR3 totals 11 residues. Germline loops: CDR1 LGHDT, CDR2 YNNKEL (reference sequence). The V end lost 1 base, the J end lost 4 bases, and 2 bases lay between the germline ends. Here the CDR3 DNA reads TGTGCCAGCAGCCAAGTATACGAGCAGTACTTC. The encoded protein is CASSQVYEQYF.

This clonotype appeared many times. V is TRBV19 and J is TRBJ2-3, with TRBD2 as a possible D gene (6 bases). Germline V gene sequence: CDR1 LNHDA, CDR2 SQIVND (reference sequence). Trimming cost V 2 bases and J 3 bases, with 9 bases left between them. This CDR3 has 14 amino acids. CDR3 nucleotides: TGTGCCAGTAGTATAATGGCGGGGACAGATACGCAGTATTTT. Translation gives CASSIMAGTDTQYF.

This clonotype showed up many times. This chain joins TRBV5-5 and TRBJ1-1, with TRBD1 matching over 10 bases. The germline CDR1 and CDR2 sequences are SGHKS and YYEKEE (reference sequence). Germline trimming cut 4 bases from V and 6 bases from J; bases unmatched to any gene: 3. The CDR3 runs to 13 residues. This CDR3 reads CASSRTGGSEAFF. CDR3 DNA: TGTGCCAGCAGCCGGACAGGGGGGTCTGAAGCTTTCTTT.

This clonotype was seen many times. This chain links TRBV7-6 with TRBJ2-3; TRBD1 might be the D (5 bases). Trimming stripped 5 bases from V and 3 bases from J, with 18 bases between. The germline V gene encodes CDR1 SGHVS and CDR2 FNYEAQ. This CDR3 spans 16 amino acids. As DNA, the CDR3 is TGTGCCAGCAGCCGTTCTACAGGAGTACGAACAGATACGCAGTATTTT. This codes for CASSRSTGVRTDTQYF.

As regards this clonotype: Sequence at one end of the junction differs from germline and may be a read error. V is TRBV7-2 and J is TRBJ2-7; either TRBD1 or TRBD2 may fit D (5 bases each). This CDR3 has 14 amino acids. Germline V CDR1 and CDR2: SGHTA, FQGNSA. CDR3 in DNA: TGTGCCAGCGGCCCCGGGGCCCGCACCTACGAGCGGTACTTC. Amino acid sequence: CASGPGARTYERYF.

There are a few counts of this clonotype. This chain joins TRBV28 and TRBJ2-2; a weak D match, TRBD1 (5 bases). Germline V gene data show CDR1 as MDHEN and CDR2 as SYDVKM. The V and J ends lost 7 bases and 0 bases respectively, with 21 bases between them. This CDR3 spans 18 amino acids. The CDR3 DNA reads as TGTGCCAGCACCCCAGGGTCCTTTAACAGGACGAACACCGGGGAGCTGTTTTTT. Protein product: CASTPGSFNRTNTGELFF.

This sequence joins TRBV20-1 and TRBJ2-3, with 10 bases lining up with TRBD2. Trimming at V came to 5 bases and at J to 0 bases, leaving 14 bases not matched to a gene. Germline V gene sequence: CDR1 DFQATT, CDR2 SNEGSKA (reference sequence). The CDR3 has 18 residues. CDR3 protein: CSAPGLAGAPSSTDTQYF. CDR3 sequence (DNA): TGCAGTGCTCCCGGGCTAGCGGGGGCCCCCTCTAGCACAGATACGCAGTATTTT.

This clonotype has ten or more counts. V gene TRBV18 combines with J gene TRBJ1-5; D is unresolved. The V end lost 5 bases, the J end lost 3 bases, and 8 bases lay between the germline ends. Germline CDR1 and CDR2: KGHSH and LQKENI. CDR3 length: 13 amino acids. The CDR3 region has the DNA TGTGCCAGCTCAGACCAGGTCAATCAGCCCCAGCATTTT. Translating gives CASSDQVNQPQHF.

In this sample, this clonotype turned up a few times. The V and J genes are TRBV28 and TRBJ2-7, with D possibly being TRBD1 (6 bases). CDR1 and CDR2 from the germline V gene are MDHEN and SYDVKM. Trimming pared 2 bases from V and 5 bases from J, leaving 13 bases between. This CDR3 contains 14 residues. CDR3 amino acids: CASSLAGVTHEQYF. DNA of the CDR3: TGTGCCAGCAGTTTAGCAGGGGTTACCCACGAGCAGTACTTC.

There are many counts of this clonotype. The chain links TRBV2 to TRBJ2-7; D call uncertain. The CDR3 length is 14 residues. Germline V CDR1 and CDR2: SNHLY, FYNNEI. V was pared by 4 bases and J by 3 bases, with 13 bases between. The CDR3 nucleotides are TGTGCCAGCAGTGTCGAGCTACCATTCTACGAGCAGTACTTC. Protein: CASSVELPFYEQYF. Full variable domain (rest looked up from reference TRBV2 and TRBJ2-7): EPEVTQTPSHQVTQMGQEVILRCVPISNHLYFYWYRQILGQKVEFLVSFYNNEISEKSEIFDDQFSVERPDGSNFTLKIRSTKLEDSAMYFCASSVELPFYEQYFGPGTRLTVT.

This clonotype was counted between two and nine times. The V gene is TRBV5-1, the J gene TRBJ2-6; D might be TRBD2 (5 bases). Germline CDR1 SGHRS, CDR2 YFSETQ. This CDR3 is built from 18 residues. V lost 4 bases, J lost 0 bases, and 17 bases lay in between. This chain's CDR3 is CASSPTDGVFSGANVLTF. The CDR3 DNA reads TGCGCCAGCAGCCCAACGGACGGGGTTTTCTCTGGGGCCAACGTCCTGACTTTC.

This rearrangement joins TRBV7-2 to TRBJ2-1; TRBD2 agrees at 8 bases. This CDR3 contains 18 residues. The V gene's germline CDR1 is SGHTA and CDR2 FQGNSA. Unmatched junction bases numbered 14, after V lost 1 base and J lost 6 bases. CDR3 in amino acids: CASSLVSFYRGGLNEQFF. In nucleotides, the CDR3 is TGTGCCAGCAGCTTAGTTAGCTTTTACCGCGGGGGGCTCAATGAGCAGTTCTTC.

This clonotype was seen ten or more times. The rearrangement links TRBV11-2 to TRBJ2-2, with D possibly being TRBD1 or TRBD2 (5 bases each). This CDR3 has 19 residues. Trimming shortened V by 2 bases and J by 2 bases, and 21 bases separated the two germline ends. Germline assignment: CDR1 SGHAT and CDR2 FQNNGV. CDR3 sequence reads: CASSLIGKGPLGNTGELFF. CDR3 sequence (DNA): TGTGCCAGCAGCTTAATCGGGAAGGGGCCCCTGGGTAACACCGGGGAGCTGTTTTTT.

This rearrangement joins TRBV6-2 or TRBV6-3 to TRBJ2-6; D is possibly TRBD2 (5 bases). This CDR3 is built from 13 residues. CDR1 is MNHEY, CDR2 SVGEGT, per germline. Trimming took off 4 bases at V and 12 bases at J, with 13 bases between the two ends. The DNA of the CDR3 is TGTGCCAGCAGTTTAACTAGATTTAGCGTCCTGACTTTC. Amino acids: CASSLTRFSVLTF.

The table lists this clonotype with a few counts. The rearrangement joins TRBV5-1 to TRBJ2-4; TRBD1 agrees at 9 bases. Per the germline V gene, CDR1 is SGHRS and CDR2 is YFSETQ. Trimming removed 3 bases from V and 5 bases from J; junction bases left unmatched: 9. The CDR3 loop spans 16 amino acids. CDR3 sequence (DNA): TGCGCCAGCAGCTCCACAGGGGGCCTGGGGGAAAACATTCAGTACTTC. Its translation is CASSSTGGLGENIQYF.

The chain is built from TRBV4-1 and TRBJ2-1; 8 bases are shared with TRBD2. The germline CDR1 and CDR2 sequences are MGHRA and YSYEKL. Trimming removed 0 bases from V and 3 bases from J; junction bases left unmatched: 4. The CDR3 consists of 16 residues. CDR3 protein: CASSQDVAGGYNEQFF. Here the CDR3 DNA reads TGCGCCAGCAGCCAAGATGTGGCGGGGGGCTACAATGAGCAGTTCTTC.

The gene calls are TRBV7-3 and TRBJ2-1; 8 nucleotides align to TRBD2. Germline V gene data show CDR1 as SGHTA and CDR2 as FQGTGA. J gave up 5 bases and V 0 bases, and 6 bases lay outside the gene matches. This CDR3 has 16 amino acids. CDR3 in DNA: TGTGCCAGCAGCTTAACGGCGGGGGGCAGGGACAATGAGCAGTTCTTC. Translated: CASSLTAGGRDNEQFF. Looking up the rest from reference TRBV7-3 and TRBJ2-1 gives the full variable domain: GAGVSQTPSNKVTEKGKYVELRCDPISGHTALYWYRQSLGQGPEFLIYFQGTGAADDSGLPNDRFFAVRPEGSVSTLKIQRTERGDSAVYLCASSLTAGGRDNEQFFGPGTRLTVL.

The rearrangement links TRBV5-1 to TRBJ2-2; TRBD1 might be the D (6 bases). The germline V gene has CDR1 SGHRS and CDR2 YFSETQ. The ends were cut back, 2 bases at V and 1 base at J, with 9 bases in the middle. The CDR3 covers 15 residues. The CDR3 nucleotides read TGCGCCAGCAGCTTTATGACAGGGAACACCGGGGAGCTGTTTTTT. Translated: CASSFMTGNTGELFF.

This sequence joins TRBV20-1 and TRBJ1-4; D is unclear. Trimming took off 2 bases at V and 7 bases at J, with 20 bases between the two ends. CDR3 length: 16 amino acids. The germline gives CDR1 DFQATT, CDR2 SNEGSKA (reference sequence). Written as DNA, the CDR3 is TGCAGTGCTAGACCACTGCTGTTCTCTGTCAGTGAAAAACTGTTTTTT. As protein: CSARPLLFSVSEKLFF.

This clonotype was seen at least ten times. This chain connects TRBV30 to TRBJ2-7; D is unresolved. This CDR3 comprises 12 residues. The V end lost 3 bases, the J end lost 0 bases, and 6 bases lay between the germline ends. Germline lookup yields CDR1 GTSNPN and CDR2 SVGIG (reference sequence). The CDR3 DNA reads TGTGCCTGGAGCCTCAGCTCCTACGAGCAGTACTTC. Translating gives CAWSLSSYEQYF.

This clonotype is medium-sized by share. The DNA for the CDR3 is TGCAGTGCTAGAGTAGCTTCTTCACCCCTCCACTTT. Residues: CSARVASSPLHF. The chain links TRBV20-1 to TRBJ1-6; D call uncertain. V gave up 1 base and J gave up 9 bases, with 7 bases separating them. The V gene's germline CDR1 is DFQATT and CDR2 SNEGSKA (reference sequence). This CDR3 is built from 12 residues.

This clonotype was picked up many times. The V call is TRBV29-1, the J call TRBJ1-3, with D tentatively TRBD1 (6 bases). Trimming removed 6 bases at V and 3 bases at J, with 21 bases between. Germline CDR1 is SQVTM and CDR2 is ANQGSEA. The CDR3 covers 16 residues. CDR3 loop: CSVSFGSGVGGNTIYF. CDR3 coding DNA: TGCAGCGTGTCCTTCGGGTCAGGGGTGGGTGGAAACACCATATATTTT.